This T cell receptor beta chain is drawn from a study of T cells in tumors after PD-1 blockade (dated by TCRdb to about 2019). About the full investigation: Exclusion criteria were prior checkpoint blockade, use of systemic immunosuppressants, or recent radiotherapy or other anti-cancer therapy within 4 weeks. While on anti-PD-1 treatment, some of the patients also continued taking daily vismodegib 150 mg. An average of approximately 28,000 TCR templates (range roughly 500-99,264) and approximately 6,000 unique clonotypes was obtained for tumor samples, 15 to 25-fold deeper than single-cell TCR sequencing. Paired single-cell RNA and TCR sequencing was done in the study on site-matched tumors from patients with BCC or SCC, both before and after anti-PD-1 therapy. RECIST version 1.1 was used to assess clinical response.

Deep TCRbeta sequencing was performed with the immunoSEQ platform. In the source study's methods: Only productive rearrangements were exported from the immunoSEQ Analyzer for further analysis. A two-sided binomial test with a Bonferroni-corrected P below 0.01 was used to identify clones that significantly expanded or contracted between timepoints. Bulk TCRbeta clonotypes were assigned T cell phenotypes by matching to single-cell RNA+TCR-seq clones sharing the same TCRbeta sequence. Tumor enrichment of a clone was calculated by dividing the clone's tumor frequency by the clone's PBMC frequency, both taken from bulk TCR sequencing. GLIPH was used to group TCRs into specificity groups, clusters of distinct TCRs likely recognizing common antigens via shared CDR3 motifs. TCRdb obtained this table from immuneACCESS and retained in-frame rearrangements with V and J assigned. These tables miss some clones; where compared with another copy, unresolved V genes account for less than half of the shortfall, and the remainder is unexplained. The D gene and trimming were derived from the DNA, and the V and J assignments and clone size from that table. This sample comprises roughly 15,000 clones, about 66% of them detected only once. The ten largest clones represent roughly 30% of the sample.

The germline V gene encodes CDR1 SNHLY and CDR2 FYNNEI. Cut back by 4 bases and 7 bases, the V and J ends lie 14 bases apart. Spanning cysteine to phenylalanine, the CDR3 consists of 14 amino acids. The entry retains the CDR3 DNA only, 42 bases that are in frame from base 1. On the study overall, not on this receptor specifically: The source of novel T cell clones was not identified and could include lymphoid organs or rare unexpanded clones within the tumor or its periphery. Exhausted CD8+ clones expanded after therapy were mostly novel clonotypes undetected pre-treatment, suggesting clonal replacement rather than reinvigoration of pre-existing clones. Around two fifths of tumor TCR clonotypes were detected in blood, and some novel exhausted tumor clones were observed in pre-treatment blood, which was taken as suggesting peripheral recruitment. Among expanded exhausted clones in squamous cell carcinoma, 50% were novel, compared with 25% to 30% of the other expanded CD8+ clones. Clonal replacement was observed only between pre- and post-treatment samples and not between two pre-treatment samples, a pattern that was regarded as arguing against biopsy timing or location artifacts.

The meaning of the sample's time point label: after anti-PD-1 therapy. Before and after PD-1 blockade, tumor biopsies came from the same primary tumor, making the samples site-matched. Patients received pembrolizumab 200 mg every 3 weeks or cemiplimab 350 mg every 2 weeks. Squamous cell carcinoma samples after treatment were collected an average of 31 days after treatment began, which captured early T cell dynamics. Genomic DNA extracted from tumor biopsies or peripheral blood was used for bulk TCRbeta sequencing, with input ranging from about 616 ng to 6,500 ng. To detect rare clonotypes with greater sensitivity than single-cell TCR sequencing, bulk TCRbeta sequencing was done on the leftover biopsy material. Every patient had histologically proven advanced or metastatic basal or squamous cell carcinoma and was a poor candidate for surgical resection. The squamous cell carcinoma cohort comprised a few patients with serial tumor biopsies taken during anti-PD-1 treatment. Fresh biopsies came from the site of the primary tumor, and part of the tissue was kept in RNAlater for exome and bulk TCR sequencing.

This clone occurred a few times. The clone's antigen remains unknown. No much larger clone is present one base from it, and per-base qualities are unavailable. The clonotype was recovered from a human donor with cutaneous squamous cell carcinoma. This material consisted of tumor tissue, taken after anti-PD-1 treatment. The chain is encoded by TRBV2 joined to TRBJ2-1; the best D guess is TRBD2, with 6 bases matching. CDR3 loop: CASSGGTRVNEQFF. The sequenced DNA is TGTGCCAGCAGTGGGGGGACTCGGGTTAATGAGCAGTTCTTC. The full variable domain, completed from the reference TRBV2 and TRBJ2-1 proteins outside the CDR3, reads EPEVTQTPSHQVTQMGQEVILRCVPISNHLYFYWYRQILGQKVEFLVSFYNNEISEKSEIFDDQFSVERPDGSNFTLKIRSTKLEDSAMYFCASSGGTRVNEQFFGPGTRLTVL.